Shown below are 17 T cell receptor beta chains from a single sample sequenced in a study of blood T cell repertoires in COVID-19. Only in-frame clones appear in the TCRdb table, and some are missing; sequencing was by immunoSEQ multiplex PCR. This sample has around 460,000 clones, with about 90% found just once. The sample was peripheral blood. The receptors originated from a man in his late teens or twenties with COVID-19, enrolled during active disease.

The CDR3 region has the DNA TGTGCCAGCTCAGAACTGCGGGGGGCAGCCTACGAGCAGTACTTC. It translates to CASSELRGAAYEQYF. The J gene is TRBJ2-7, the V gene TRBV18; 8 nucleotides agree with TRBD2. V was pared by 5 bases and J by 2 bases, with 8 bases of the junction left unmatched. CDR1 KGHSH and CDR2 LQKENI come from the germline V gene. This CDR3 has 15 residues.

This chain joins TRBV5-6 and TRBJ1-2; tentative D call: TRBD1 (6 bases). The V end lost 4 bases, the J end lost 4 bases, and 14 bases lay between the germline ends. Germline CDR1 SGHDT, CDR2 YYEEEE. This CDR3 comprises 14 residues. CDR3 in amino acids: CASSLGQPVYGYTF. CDR3 bases: TGTGCCAGCAGCCTAGGACAGCCTGTCTATGGCTACACCTTC. The full variable domain, in which reference TRBV5-6 and TRBJ1-2 provide the parts outside the CDR3, is DAGVTQSPTHLIKTRGQQVTLRCSPKSGHDTVSWYQQALGQGPQFIFQYYEEEERQRGNFPDRFSGHQFPNYSSELNVNALLLGDSALYLCASSLGQPVYGYTFGSGTRLTVV.

Within the sample, this clone is medium-sized. The genes are TRBV6-1 and TRBJ2-1; D perhaps matches TRBD2 (5 bases). The CDR3 spans 16 residues. Germline CDR1 MNHNS, CDR2 SASEGT. The germline V and J ends were trimmed by 1 base and 5 bases, with 15 bases remaining between them. CDR3 loop: CASSEVGIALDNEQFF. CDR3 sequence (DNA): TGTGCCAGCAGTGAAGTCGGAATAGCGCTAGACAATGAGCAGTTCTTC.

The chain combines TRBV3-1 (or the pseudogene TRBV3-2) with TRBJ1-3, with a possible D match to TRBD1 (6 bases). The V end lost 4 bases, the J end lost 2 bases, and 21 bases lay between the germline ends. The germline V gene has CDR1 LGHDT and CDR2 YNNKEL (reference sequence). The CDR3 extends over 18 amino acids. The CDR3 loop reads CASSRLRALSGAGNTIYF. DNA of the CDR3: TGTGCCAGCAGCCGCCTAAGGGCCCTCTCAGGGGCTGGAAACACCATATATTTT.

The rearrangement uses TRBV3-1 (or the pseudogene TRBV3-2) and TRBJ1-2, with D perhaps TRBD1 (6 bases). The germline V and J ends were trimmed by 1 base and 1 base, with 16 bases remaining between them. Germline V gives CDR1 LGHDT, CDR2 YNNKEL (reference sequence). The CDR3 consists of 17 residues. The DNA for the CDR3 is TGTGCCAGCAGCCAAGTACGGGGGGCGCAGGGTAACTATGGCTACACCTTC. Residues: CASSQVRGAQGNYGYTF.

The gene calls are TRBV19 and TRBJ2-7; tentative D call: TRBD2 (5 bases). The CDR3 has 13 residues. CDR1 is LNHDA and CDR2 is SQIVND in the germline V gene (reference sequence). The V gene lost 4 bases and the J gene lost 0 bases, with 7 bases spanning the gap. The CDR3 reads CASSRGLSYEQYF. The CDR3 DNA sequence: TGTGCCAGTAGTAGAGGACTCTCCTACGAGCAGTACTTC.

This chain links TRBV5-1 with TRBJ2-3; 7 positions agree with TRBD2. After removal of 0 bases from V and 5 bases from J, the junction contained 9 bases not matched to a gene. This CDR3 spans 16 amino acids. Germline lookup yields CDR1 SGHRS and CDR2 YFSETQ. CDR3 DNA: TGCGCCAGCAGCTTGGGGCGGGGGTATGAAGGAGATACGCAGTATTTT. Translating it yields CASSLGRGYEGDTQYF.

This clone was observed once. The CDR3 region is CASSPPNTEAFF. CDR3 DNA: TGTGCCAGTTCTCCCCCGAACACTGAAGCTTTCTTT. The chain recombines TRBV12-3 or TRBV12-4 with TRBJ1-1; D gene unclear. V was shortened by 9 bases and J by 1 base, with 9 bases between the two germline ends. The CDR3 runs 12 residues.

This clone has just one count. The junction departs from germline at one end; a sequencing error may be responsible. The identical CDR3 is also encoded by other nucleotide sequences in the sample. The chain employs TRBV3-1 (or the pseudogene TRBV3-2) and TRBJ2-5; tentative D call: TRBD1 (6 bases). This CDR3 region has 15 residues. Germline values: CDR1 LGHDT, CDR2 YNNKEL (reference sequence). The CDR3 DNA reads TGTGCCAGCAGCCCGCATACAGGGATACAAGAAACCCAGTACTTC. Its translation is CASSPHTGIQETQYF.

V is TRBV11-2 and J is TRBJ2-1; tentative D call: TRBD2 (5 bases). The V end lost 7 bases, the J end lost 4 bases, and 11 bases lay between the germline ends. CDR3 length: 13 residues. Germline V lookup: CDR1 SGHAT, CDR2 FQNNGV. CDR3 residues: CASKDGEYNEQFF. As DNA, the CDR3 is TGTGCCAGCAAGGACGGGGAATACAATGAGCAGTTCTTC.

V is TRBV15 and J is TRBJ2-2, with 14 nucleotides matching TRBD2. J gave up 5 bases and V 4 bases, and 3 bases lay outside the gene matches. The CDR3 totals 16 residues. Germline V gene lookup returns CDR1 LNHNV and CDR2 YYDKDF (reference sequence). The CDR3 sequence is CATSIGLAGGTGELFF. The CDR3 coding sequence is TGTGCCACCAGCATCGGACTAGCGGGAGGAACCGGGGAGCTGTTTTTT.

The V gene is TRBV10-3, the J gene TRBJ1-2; D not resolved. Germline V CDR1 and CDR2: ENHRY, SYGVKD. The CDR3 runs 14 residues. The V gene lost 0 bases and the J gene lost 3 bases, with 8 bases spanning the gap. The chain's CDR3 is CAISESGDHYGYTF. CDR3 nucleotides: TGTGCCATCAGTGAGTCCGGAGACCACTATGGCTACACCTTC.

This sequence joins TRBV2 and TRBJ1-5; 7 nucleotides agree with TRBD1. The length of the CDR3 is 15 residues. CDR1 SNHLY and CDR2 FYNNEI come from the germline V gene. J lost 7 bases, V lost 3 bases, and 9 bases had no gene match. This CDR3 reads CASSEEVTGMQPQHF. CDR3 DNA sequence: TGTGCCAGCAGTGAGGAGGTGACAGGGATGCAGCCCCAGCATTTT.

J is TRBJ2-7 and V is TRBV6-6, with TRBD1 matching over 7 bases. This CDR3 region has 15 residues. CDR1 and CDR2 from the germline V gene are MNHNY and SVGAGI (reference sequence). V lost 5 bases and J lost 2; bases outside the gene matches: 9. CDR3 region: CASSDRDRLTYEQYF. Written as DNA, the CDR3 is TGTGCCAGCAGTGACCGGGACAGACTAACCTACGAGCAGTACTTC.

The chain couples TRBV28 to TRBJ2-2; TRBD2 matches 8 bases. Germline V gene lookup returns CDR1 MDHEN and CDR2 SYDVKM. The V and J ends lost 2 bases and 6 bases, in that order; junction bases with no gene match: 5. This CDR3 is built from 15 residues. The CDR3 sequence is CASSLGGGRSGELFF. Here the CDR3 DNA reads TGTGCCAGCAGTTTAGGGGGCGGGAGGTCCGGGGAGCTGTTTTTT. Filled out from reference TRBV28 and TRBJ2-2, the complete variable domain reads DVKVTQSSRYLVKRTGEKVFLECVQDMDHENMFWYRQDPGLGLRLIYFSYDVKMKEKGDIPEGYSVSREKKERFSLILESASTNQTSMYLCASSLGGGRSGELFFGEGSRLTVL.

This chain connects TRBV19 to TRBJ1-2, with TRBD1 matching over 9 bases. V trimming: 5 bases; J trimming: 6 bases; junction bases outside the gene matches: 13. CDR1 and CDR2 (germline): LNHDA, SQIVND (reference sequence). This CDR3 contains 16 residues. The CDR3 bases are TGTGCCAGTAGTGGAGGTACAGGGGGCAGGGCGCATGGCTACACCTTC. The encoded protein is CASSGGTGGRAHGYTF.

The chain has TRBV6-5 and TRBJ1-1; no reliable D call. This CDR3 spans 13 amino acids. Germline-derived CDR1 and CDR2 are MNHEY and SVGAGI. The V and J ends lost 2 bases and 5 bases respectively, with 9 bases between them. The CDR3 loop reads CASSYQSWTEAFF. The CDR3 DNA reads as TGTGCCAGCAGTTACCAGTCTTGGACTGAAGCTTTCTTT.